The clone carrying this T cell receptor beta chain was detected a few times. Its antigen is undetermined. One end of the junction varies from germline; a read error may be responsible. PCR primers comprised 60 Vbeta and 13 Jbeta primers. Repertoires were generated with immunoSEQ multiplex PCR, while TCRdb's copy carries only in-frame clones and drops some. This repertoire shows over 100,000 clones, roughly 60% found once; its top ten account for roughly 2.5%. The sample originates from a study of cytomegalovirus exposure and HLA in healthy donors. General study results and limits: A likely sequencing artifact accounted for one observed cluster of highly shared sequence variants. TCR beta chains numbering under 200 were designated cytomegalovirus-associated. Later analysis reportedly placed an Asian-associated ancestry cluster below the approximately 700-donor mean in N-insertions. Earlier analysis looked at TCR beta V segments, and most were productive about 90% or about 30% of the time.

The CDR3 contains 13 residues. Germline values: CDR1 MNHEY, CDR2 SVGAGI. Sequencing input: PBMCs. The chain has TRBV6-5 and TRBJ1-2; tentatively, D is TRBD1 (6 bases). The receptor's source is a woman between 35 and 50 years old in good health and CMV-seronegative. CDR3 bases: TGTGCCAGCAGTTACGGGGGGGCGGTTCGGCCAGTCTTC. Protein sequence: CASSYGGAVRPVF.